These 8 T cell receptor beta chains were all obtained from the same sample, sequenced in a study of a mutant IDH1 vaccine in newly diagnosed glioma. Time point in this sample: baseline, week 1 (first vaccination visit). Treatment in this sample: pre-vaccination baseline after standard-of-care therapy. Only in-frame clones appear in the TCRdb table, and some are missing; sequencing was by immunoSEQ multiplex PCR. The repertoire holds nearly 70,000 clones, with less than 85% as singletons. This specimen consisted of PBMCs, obtained from a glioma patient treated with radiotherapy, temozolomide or both. The receptors were gathered from a man aged 50 to 59 with glioma.

This chain joins TRBV10-1 and TRBJ1-5; D remains unclear. The V gene's germline CDR1 is WNHNN and CDR2 SYGVQD (reference sequence). The germline V and J ends were trimmed by 4 bases and 6 bases, with 10 bases remaining between them. CDR3 length: 13 amino acids. The CDR3 is CASSGPGSQPQHF. For the CDR3, the DNA is TGCGCCAGCAGTGGGCCAGGAAGTCAGCCCCAGCATTTT.

The rearrangement links TRBV6-6 to TRBJ2-1; D perhaps matches TRBD2 (5 bases). Trimming left V 5 bases short and J 7 bases short, with 12 bases between. The CDR3 spans 13 residues. The germline V gene encodes CDR1 MNHNY and CDR2 SVGAGI (reference sequence). The DNA of the CDR3 is TGTGCCAGCAGTCGGACTTGGAATAATGAGCAGTTCTTC. Amino acids: CASSRTWNNEQFF.

The V gene is TRBV11-2, the J gene TRBJ1-4, with D hard to call. The ends were cut back, 1 base at V and 8 bases at J, with 11 bases in the middle. The CDR3 has 14 amino acids. The germline CDR1 and CDR2 sequences are SGHAT and FQNNGV. In DNA form, the CDR3 reads TGTGCCAGCAGCTTAGGACTCCGAGAGGAAAAACTGTTTTTT. This sequence encodes CASSLGLREEKLFF.

The chain recombines TRBV30 with TRBJ2-5; D unresolved. V was shortened by 4 bases and J by 4 bases, with 10 bases between the two germline ends. The CDR3 covers 12 residues. Germline lookup yields CDR1 GTSNPN and CDR2 SVGIG (reference sequence). Here the CDR3 reads CAWTEDVETQYF. CDR3 DNA sequence: TGTGCCTGGACCGAGGATGTAGAGACCCAGTACTTC. Based on the CDR3 plus reference TRBV30 and TRBJ2-5, the full variable domain is SQTIHQWPATLVQPVGSPLSLECTVEGTSNPNLYWYRQAAGRGLQLLFYSVGIGQISSEVPQNLSASRPQDRQFILSSKKLLLSDSGFYLCAWTEDVETQYFGPGTRLLVL.

The chain has TRBV5-1 and TRBJ2-3, with unresolved D. The CDR3 length is 14 residues. Trimming removed 0 bases at V and 2 bases at J, with 7 bases between. Germline lookup yields CDR1 SGHRS and CDR2 YFSETQ. CDR3 bases: TGCGCCAGCAGCTTGGGGTGGGACACAGATACGCAGTATTTT. Its protein is CASSLGWDTDTQYF.

The J gene is TRBJ1-5, the V gene TRBV2; perhaps TRBD1 as D (6 bases). Germline assignment: CDR1 SNHLY and CDR2 FYNNEI. V was pared by 1 base and J by 8 bases, with 9 bases between. This CDR3 contains 13 residues. The CDR3 DNA is TGTGCCAGCAGTGAAGGAGGGGGAAAGCCCCAGCATTTT. Its protein product is CASSEGGGKPQHF.

The chain combines TRBV4-1 with TRBJ2-5, with TRBD1 matching 7 bases. The CDR3 consists of 16 residues. Germline V gives CDR1 MGHRA, CDR2 YSYEKL. The V segment lost 5 bases and the J segment 5 bases; nucleotides outside the gene matches: 14. In DNA, the CDR3 is TGCGCCAGCAGCAGCCGGGACAGTCCTCTGGTGGAGACCCAGTACTTC. Protein: CASSSRDSPLVETQYF.

The gene calls are TRBV9 and TRBJ2-7; 10 bases match TRBD1. V lost 2 bases to trimming and J lost 5 bases; unmatched junction nucleotides: 7. The CDR3 sequence is 15 residues long. Germline-derived CDR1 and CDR2 are SGDLS and YYNGEE. CDR3 sequence reads: CASSVSGTGVDEQYF. DNA for the CDR3: TGTGCCAGCAGCGTCTCAGGGACAGGGGTAGACGAGCAGTACTTC.